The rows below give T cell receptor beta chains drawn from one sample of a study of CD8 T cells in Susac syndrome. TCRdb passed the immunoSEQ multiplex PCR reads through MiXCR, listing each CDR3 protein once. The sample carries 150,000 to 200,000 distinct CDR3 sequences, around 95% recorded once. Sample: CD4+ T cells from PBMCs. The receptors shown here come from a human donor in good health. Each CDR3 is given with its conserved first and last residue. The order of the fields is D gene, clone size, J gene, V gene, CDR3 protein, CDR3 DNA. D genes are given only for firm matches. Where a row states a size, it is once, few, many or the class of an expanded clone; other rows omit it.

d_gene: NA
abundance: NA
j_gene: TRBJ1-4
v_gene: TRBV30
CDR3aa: CAYGPPPGKLFF
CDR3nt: TGTGCCTACGGACCTCCCCCGGGAAAACTGTTTTTT

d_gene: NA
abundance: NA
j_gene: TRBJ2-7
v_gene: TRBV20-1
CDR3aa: CSARGEGGVDEQYF
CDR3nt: TGCAGTGCTAGAGGAGAAGGCGGGGTCGACGAGCAGTACTTC

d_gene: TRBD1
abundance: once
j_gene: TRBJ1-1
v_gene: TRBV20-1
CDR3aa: CSVGNRGSGNTEAFF
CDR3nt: TGCAGTGTTGGGAACAGGGGTTCAGGGAACACTGAAGCTTTCTTT

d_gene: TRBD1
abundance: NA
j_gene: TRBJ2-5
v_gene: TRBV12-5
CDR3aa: CASGLTRTGEETQYF
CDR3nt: TGTGCTAGTGGCTTGACCCGGACAGGGGAAGAGACCCAGTACTTC

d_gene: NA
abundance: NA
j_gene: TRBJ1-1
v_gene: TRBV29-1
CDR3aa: CSASRPGTEAFF
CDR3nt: TGCAGCGCGAGCCGCCCGGGCACTGAAGCTTTCTTT

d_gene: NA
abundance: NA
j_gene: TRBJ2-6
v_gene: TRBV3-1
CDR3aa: CASSQSPPDQAGANVLTF
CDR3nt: TGTGCCAGCAGCCAATCTCCGCCTGACCAGGCTGGGGCCAACGTCCTGACTTTC

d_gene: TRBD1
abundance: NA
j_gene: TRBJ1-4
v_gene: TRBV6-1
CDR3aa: CASSRQGAPEKLFF
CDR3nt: TGTGCCAGCAGCCGTCAGGGGGCGCCCGAAAAACTGTTTTTT

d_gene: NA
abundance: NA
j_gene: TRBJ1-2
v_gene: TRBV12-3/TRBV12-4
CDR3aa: CASSLGLDYGYTF
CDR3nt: TGTGCCAGCAGTTTGGGGTTAGACTATGGCTACACCTTC

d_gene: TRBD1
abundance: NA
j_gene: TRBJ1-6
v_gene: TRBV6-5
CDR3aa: CASGRQGADSPLHF
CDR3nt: TGTGCCAGCGGAAGACAGGGGGCTGATTCACCCCTCCACTTT

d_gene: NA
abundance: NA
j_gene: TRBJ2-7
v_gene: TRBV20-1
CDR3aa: CSARVGQSPYEQYF
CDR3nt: TGCAGTGCTAGAGTCGGGCAGTCCCCCTACGAGCAGTACTTC

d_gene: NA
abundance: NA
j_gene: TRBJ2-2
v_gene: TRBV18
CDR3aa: CASSPFTGELFF
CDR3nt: TGTGCCAGCTCACCCTTCACCGGGGAGCTGTTTTTT

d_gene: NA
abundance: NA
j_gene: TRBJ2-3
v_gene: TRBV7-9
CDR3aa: CASSLGAQYF
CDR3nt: TGTGCCAGCAGCTTAGGGGCGCAGTATTTT

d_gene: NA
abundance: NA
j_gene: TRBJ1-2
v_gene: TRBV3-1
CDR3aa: CASSQESGGSGGYTF
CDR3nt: TGTGCCAGCAGCCAAGAGTCCGGGGGGTCCGGGGGCTACACCTTC

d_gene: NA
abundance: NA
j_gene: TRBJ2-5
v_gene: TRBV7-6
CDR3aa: CASSLFGYHQETQYF
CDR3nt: TGTGCCAGCAGCTTATTCGGGTACCACCAAGAGACCCAGTACTTC

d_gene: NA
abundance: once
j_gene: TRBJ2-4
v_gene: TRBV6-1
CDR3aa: CASSEARENIQYF
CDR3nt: TGTGCCAGCAGTGAAGCGCGGGAAAACATTCAGTACTTC

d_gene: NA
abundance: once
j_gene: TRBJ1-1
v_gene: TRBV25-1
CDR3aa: CASSDTTRGNTEAFF
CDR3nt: TGTGCCAGCAGTGATACCACAAGGGGGAACACTGAAGCTTTCTTT

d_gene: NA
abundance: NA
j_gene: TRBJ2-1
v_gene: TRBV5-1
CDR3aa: CASSLEGQVNEQFF
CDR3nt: TGCGCCAGCAGCTTGGAGGGCCAGGTCAATGAGCAGTTCTTC

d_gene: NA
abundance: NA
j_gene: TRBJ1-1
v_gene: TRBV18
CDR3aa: CASSPSGGKNTEAFF
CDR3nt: TGTGCCAGCTCACCCTCTGGGGGAAAGAACACTGAAGCTTTCTTT

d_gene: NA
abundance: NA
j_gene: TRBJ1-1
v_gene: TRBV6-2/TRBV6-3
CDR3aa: CASSPGGGLEAFF
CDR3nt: TGTGCCAGCAGCCCCGGGGGGGGCCTTGAAGCTTTCTTT

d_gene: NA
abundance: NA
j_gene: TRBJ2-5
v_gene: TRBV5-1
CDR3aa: CASSAFRETQYF
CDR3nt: TGCGCCAGCAGCGCCTTCCGGGAGACCCAGTACTTC

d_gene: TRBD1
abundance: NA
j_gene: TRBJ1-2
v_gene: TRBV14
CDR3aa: CASSQTPGQGNYGYTF
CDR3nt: TGTGCCAGCAGCCAGACACCGGGACAGGGGAACTATGGCTACACCTTC

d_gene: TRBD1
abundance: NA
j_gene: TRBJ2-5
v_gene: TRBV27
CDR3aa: CASSPYRGEETQYF
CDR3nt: TGTGCCAGCAGTCCCTACAGGGGGGAAGAGACCCAGTACTTC

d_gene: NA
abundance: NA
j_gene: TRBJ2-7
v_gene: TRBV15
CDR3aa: CATCLRQASYEQYF
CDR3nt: TGTGCCACCTGTTTGAGACAGGCCTCCTACGAGCAGTACTTC

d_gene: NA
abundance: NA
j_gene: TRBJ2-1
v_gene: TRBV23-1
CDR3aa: CASSHVRRSYNEQFF
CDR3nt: TGCGCCAGCAGTCACGTCCGGAGATCCTACAATGAGCAGTTCTTC

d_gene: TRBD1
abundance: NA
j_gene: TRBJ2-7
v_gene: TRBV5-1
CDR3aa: CASSSLDRDLYEQYF
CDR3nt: TGCGCCAGCAGCTCGCTGGACAGGGACCTCTACGAGCAGTACTTC

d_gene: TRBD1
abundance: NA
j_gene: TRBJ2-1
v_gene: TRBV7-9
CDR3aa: CASGRTGGYNEQFF
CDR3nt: TGTGCCAGCGGCAGGACAGGGGGCTACAATGAGCAGTTCTTC

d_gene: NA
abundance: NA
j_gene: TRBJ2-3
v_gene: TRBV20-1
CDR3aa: CSANYRDGTDTQYF
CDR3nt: TGCAGTGCCAACTACAGGGACGGCACAGATACGCAGTATTTT

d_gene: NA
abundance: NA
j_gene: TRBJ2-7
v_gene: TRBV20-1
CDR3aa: CSATLREKSSYEQYF
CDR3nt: TGCAGTGCCACCCTGCGGGAAAAGAGCTCCTACGAGCAGTACTTC

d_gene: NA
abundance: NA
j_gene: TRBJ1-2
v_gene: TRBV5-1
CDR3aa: CASSPLPGPDGYTF
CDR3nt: TGCGCCAGCAGCCCCCTCCCGGGACCGGATGGCTACACCTTC

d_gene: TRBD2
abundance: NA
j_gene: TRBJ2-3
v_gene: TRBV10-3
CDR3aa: CAIRPHGGSTDTQYF
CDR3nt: TGTGCCATCAGGCCCCACGGGGGGAGCACAGATACGCAGTATTTT

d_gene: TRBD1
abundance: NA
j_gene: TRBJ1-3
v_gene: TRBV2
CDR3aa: CASRETGGTGNTIYF
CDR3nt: TGTGCCAGCAGAGAGACAGGGGGAACTGGAAACACCATATATTTT

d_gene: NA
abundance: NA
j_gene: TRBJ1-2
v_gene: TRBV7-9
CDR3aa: CASDPGGNYGYTF
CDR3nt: TGTGCCAGCGACCCGGGGGGCAACTATGGCTACACCTTC

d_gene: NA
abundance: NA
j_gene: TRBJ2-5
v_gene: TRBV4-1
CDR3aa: CASSQGQAVQETQYF
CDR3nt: TGCGCCAGCAGCCAAGGTCAAGCGGTCCAAGAGACCCAGTACTTC

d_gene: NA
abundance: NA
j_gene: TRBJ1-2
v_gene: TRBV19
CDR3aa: CASSIGPGLNYGYTF
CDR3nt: TGTGCCAGTAGTATAGGACCCGGACTGAACTATGGCTACACCTTC

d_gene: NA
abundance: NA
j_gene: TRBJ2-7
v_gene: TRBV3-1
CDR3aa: CASSQDSYRTSYEQYF
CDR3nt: TGTGCCAGCAGCCAAGATTCCTACAGGACCTCCTACGAGCAGTACTTC

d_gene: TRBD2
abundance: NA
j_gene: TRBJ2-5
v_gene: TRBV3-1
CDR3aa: CASSPGSSGVRAQETQYF
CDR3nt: TGTGCCAGCAGCCCCGGGTCGAGCGGGGTCCGGGCCCAAGAGACCCAGTACTTC

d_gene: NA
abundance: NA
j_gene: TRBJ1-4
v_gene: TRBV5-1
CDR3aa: CASSFRSNEKLVF
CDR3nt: TGCGCCAGCAGCTTTAGGTCGAATGAAAAACTGGTTTTT

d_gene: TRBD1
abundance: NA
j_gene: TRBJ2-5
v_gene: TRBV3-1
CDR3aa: CASKQGNSAQETQYF
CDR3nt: TGTGCCAGCAAACAGGGGAATTCGGCACAAGAGACCCAGTACTTC

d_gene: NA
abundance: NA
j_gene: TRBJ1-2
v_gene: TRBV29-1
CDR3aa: CSVSQGYTF
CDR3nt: TGCAGCGTTAGCCAGGGCTACACCTTC

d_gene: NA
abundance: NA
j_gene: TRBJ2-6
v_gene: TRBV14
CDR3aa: CASSLRPGANVLTF
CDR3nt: TGTGCCAGCAGCCTTAGACCCGGGGCCAACGTCCTGACTTTC

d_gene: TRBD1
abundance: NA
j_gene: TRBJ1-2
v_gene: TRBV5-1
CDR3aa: CASSVGTGLDYTF
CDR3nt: TGCGCCAGCAGCGTGGGGACAGGGCTTGACTACACCTTC

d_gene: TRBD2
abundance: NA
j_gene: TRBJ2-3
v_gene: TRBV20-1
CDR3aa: CSATTSGDTDTQYF
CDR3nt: TGCAGTGCCACGACTAGCGGGGACACAGATACGCAGTATTTT

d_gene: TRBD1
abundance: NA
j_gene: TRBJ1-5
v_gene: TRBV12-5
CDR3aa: CASGLGQGGQPQHF
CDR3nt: TGTGCTAGTGGTCTCGGACAGGGGGGACAGCCCCAGCATTTT

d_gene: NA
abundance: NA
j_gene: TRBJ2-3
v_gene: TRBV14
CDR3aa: CASSQDRVDTQYF
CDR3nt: TGTGCCAGCAGCCAAGATCGGGTAGATACGCAGTATTTT